This T cell receptor (beta chain) comes out of a study of beta chain features in type 1 diabetes. The whole isolated RNA underwent reverse transcription, so sequencing captured expressed TCRB transcripts. The method was immunoSEQ multiplex PCR; TCRdb's version includes in-frame clones alone and lacks a portion of them. The data contain almost 350,000 clones, approximately 8.2% of them singletons. The CDR3 consists of 15 residues. Germline CDR1 and CDR2: SGHRS and YFSETQ. V shed 4 bases and J shed 1 base, with 14 bases lying between them. This clone was recorded a few times. The specimen sequenced was central memory CD4+ T cells from blood. The J gene is TRBJ2-5, the V gene TRBV5-1, with D hard to call. This TCR was sampled from a woman younger than 35 in good health. The CDR3 DNA sequence: TGCGCCAGCAGCAGAAGCGACCCTAGCCAAGAGACCCAGTACTTC. Protein: CASSRSDPSQETQYF.